This T cell receptor beta chain was recovered during a study of CD8 T cells in Susac syndrome. With regard to this clonotype: Its antigen is unknown.

Germline CDR1 is SEHNR and CDR2 is FQNEAQ (reference sequence). The J segment lost 2 bases and the V segment lost 0 bases, leaving 5 bases of the junction unmatched. CDR3 length: 16 residues. The multiple sclerosis controls were treatment-naive patients, and their relapsing-remitting disease was stable or active. CD8+ and CD4+ T cells were negatively isolated; TEMRA cells were FACS-enriched. Study-level points and caveats: The study acknowledged a relatively small number of individuals in its TCR sequencing and HLA analysis.

When the RNA was reverse transcribed, random hexamers were used with an input of roughly 0.5 to 1 ug. TCRdb ran MiXCR on the immunoSEQ multiplex PCR reads and lists one entry per CDR3 protein. The repertoire consists of 200,000 or so distinct CDR3 sequences, with 90% to 95% occurring once and the leading ten covering about 0.09%. This TCR derives from a human donor with multiple sclerosis. The V call is TRBV7-9, the J call TRBJ1-2, with 8 nucleotides matching TRBD1. The specimen sequenced was CD4+ T cells from PBMCs. CDR3 sequence: CASSLASRQGNYGYTF. CDR3 DNA: TGTGCCAGCAGCTTAGCTTCTCGACAGGGGAACTATGGCTACACCTTC.